The 11 T cell receptor beta chains in this list originate from one sample, sequenced in a study of blood T cell repertoires in COVID-19. Sequencing was performed with immunoSEQ multiplex PCR; in TCRdb, only in-frame clones are kept and a portion is missing. The sample yields more than 250,000 clones, roughly 90% seen once. The sequencing sample was made of peripheral blood. Source of these receptors: a man younger than 35 who had recovered from COVID-19.

The chain has TRBV19 and TRBJ2-7, with 8 bases lining up with TRBD1. V gave up 6 bases and J gave up 0 bases; unmatched junction bases: 4. The CDR3 runs to 14 residues. Germline V gives CDR1 LNHDA, CDR2 SQIVND (reference sequence). CDR3 bases: TGTGCCAGTAGGTTCGGACAGGGCTCCTACGAGCAGTACTTC. Translating gives CASRFGQGSYEQYF.

A few counts support this clone. The V gene is TRBV5-1, the J gene TRBJ2-6; D is ambiguous. The CDR3 is made up of 15 amino acids. Trimming removed 2 bases from V and 0 bases from J, with 6 bases in between. CDR1 SGHRS and CDR2 YFSETQ come from the germline V gene. The CDR3 DNA reads TGCGCCAGCAGCTTTGTGAGCTCTGGGGCCAACGTCCTGACTTTC. Amino acids: CASSFVSSGANVLTF.

The V and J genes are TRBV10-3 and TRBJ1-2; TRBD1 might be the D (6 bases). Per the germline V gene, CDR1 is ENHRY and CDR2 is SYGVKD. The CDR3 runs 14 residues. With 2 bases removed from V and 7 bases from J, the gap between germline ends came to 14 bases. The CDR3 DNA is TGTGCCATCAGTGAGGCGGCGGCAGGGGTTGGCTACACCTTC. It encodes CAISEAAAGVGYTF.

The chain couples TRBV6-6 to TRBJ1-1, with D unclear. Trimming shortened V by 4 bases and J by 1 base, and 7 bases separated the two germline ends. In germline, CDR1 is MNHNY, CDR2 SVGAGI (reference sequence). The CDR3 runs to 13 residues. The CDR3 DNA sequence: TGTGCCAGCAGTTCTAGGCCGAACACTGAAGCTTTCTTT. It codes for CASSSRPNTEAFF.

This chain joins TRBV9 and TRBJ2-7; the D gene is possibly TRBD1 (6 bases). The CDR3 runs 15 residues. V was trimmed by 0 bases and J by 2 bases, leaving 12 bases between them. Per the germline V gene, CDR1 is SGDLS and CDR2 is YYNGEE. In DNA form, the CDR3 reads TGTGCCAGCAGCGTAGCTACTGGGACAACCTACGAGCAGTACTTC. Translating it yields CASSVATGTTYEQYF.

V usage is TRBV30 and J usage is TRBJ2-7; 8 bases align to TRBD1. J lost 3 bases, V lost 5 bases, and 3 bases had no gene match. The CDR3 consists of 12 residues. Germline CDR1 GTSNPN, CDR2 SVGIG (reference sequence). Here the CDR3 reads CAWGQGYYEQYF. DNA of the CDR3: TGTGCCTGGGGACAGGGTTACTACGAGCAGTACTTC. The complete variable domain, with remaining parts taken from reference TRBV30 and TRBJ2-7, reads SQTIHQWPATLVQPVGSPLSLECTVEGTSNPNLYWYRQAAGRGLQLLFYSVGIGQISSEVPQNLSASRPQDRQFILSSKKLLLSDSGFYLCAWGQGYYEQYFGPGTRLTVT.

Points on this clone: The same CDR3 is also encoded by other DNA sequences in this sample. V is TRBV7-6 and J is TRBJ1-1, with D tentatively TRBD1 (5 bases). Trimming took 2 bases from V and 5 from J, leaving 9 bases between them. The germline V gene has CDR1 SGHVS and CDR2 FNYEAQ. CDR3 length equals 13 residues. In DNA, the CDR3 is TGTGCCAGCAGCTTAACGGGGGGAACTGAAGCTTTCTTT. Its protein product is CASSLTGGTEAFF.

This sequence joins TRBV10-2 and TRBJ2-1; 10 bases align to TRBD2. Unmatched junction bases numbered 2, after V lost 4 bases and J lost 5 bases. In germline, CDR1 is WSHSY, CDR2 SAAADI. The CDR3 spans 14 residues. The CDR3 loop is CASSGTSGNNEQFF. In DNA form, the CDR3 reads TGCGCCAGCAGTGGGACTAGCGGAAACAATGAGCAGTTCTTC.

The V call is TRBV5-4, the J call TRBJ1-6; 9 nucleotides align to TRBD1. With 2 bases clipped from V and 6 bases from J, the junction kept 3 bases outside the gene matches. The CDR3 length is 15 residues. The germline V gene encodes CDR1 SGHNT and CDR2 YYREEE (reference sequence). The CDR3 DNA is TGTGCCAGCAGCTTTGAGGGACAGGGTAATTCACCCCTCCACTTT. Its protein product is CASSFEGQGNSPLHF.

This sequence joins TRBV2 and TRBJ1-1, with 9 nucleotides matching TRBD1. This CDR3 is 13 amino acids long. V lost 8 bases and J lost 1; bases outside the gene matches: 2. Germline V gene lookup returns CDR1 SNHLY and CDR2 FYNNEI. The CDR3 DNA reads TGTGCCAGCGGGGGACAGGGGAACACTGAAGCTTTCTTT. The encoded protein is CASGGQGNTEAFF.

This chain links TRBV7-2 with TRBJ1-2; D perhaps matches TRBD1 (5 bases). Trimming shortened V by 5 bases and J by 8 bases, and 18 bases separated the two germline ends. There are 14 residues in the CDR3. Looked up from germline, CDR1 is SGHTA and CDR2 is FQGNSA. The CDR3 DNA reads as TGTGCCAGCAGCCTCCCTTTAGACAGTGAAGGCTACACCTTC. Its translation is CASSLPLDSEGYTF.